One T cell receptor beta chain is described in this entry. This entry is derived from a study of blood T cells in healthy people across ages. For the second PCR, which ran for about 6 to 11 cycles, a sample-barcoded 5' primer and a J-beta primer mix were used. Each CDR3 protein gets one entry after TCRdb re-called the 5' RACE reads with MiXCR. The sample lists around 800,000 distinct CDR3 sequences, about 59% occurring once. Sequencing input: blood. This TCR came from a man aged 25 to 45 in good health.

The CDR3 spells CATSDPPRQAKNEQFF. The CDR3, as DNA: TGTGCCACCAGTGACCCCCCCCGTCAGGCGAAGAATGAGCAGTTCTTC. This chain joins TRBV24-1 and TRBJ2-1; D gene ambiguous. Germline assignment: CDR1 KGHDR and CDR2 SFDVKD. The CDR3 sequence is 16 residues long. The V end was cut by 4 bases, the J end by 7 bases, with 19 bases between.